Reported below is one TCR beta chain. This entry is derived from a study of T cells after yellow fever vaccination. Using its own MiXCR run on the 5' RACE reads, TCRdb lists one record per CDR3 protein. The top ten hold roughly 3% of the sample, which has about 170,000 distinct CDR3 sequences, approximately 6.2% seen once. The CDR3 runs 15 residues. With 6 bases clipped from V and 0 bases from J, the junction kept 7 bases outside the gene matches. Germline CDR1 MDHEN, CDR2 SYDVKM. V is TRBV28 and J is TRBJ2-7, with 8 bases that match TRBD1. The receptor was isolated from a man between 18 and 35 years old who received the YFV17D yellow fever vaccine. The sample was CD4+ T cells sorted from PBMCs, taken on the day of the first yellow fever vaccination. CDR3 DNA sequence: TGTGCCAGCAGAGACCGGGACAGGAGCTCCTACGAGCAGTACTTC. Protein sequence: CASRDRDRSSYEQYF.